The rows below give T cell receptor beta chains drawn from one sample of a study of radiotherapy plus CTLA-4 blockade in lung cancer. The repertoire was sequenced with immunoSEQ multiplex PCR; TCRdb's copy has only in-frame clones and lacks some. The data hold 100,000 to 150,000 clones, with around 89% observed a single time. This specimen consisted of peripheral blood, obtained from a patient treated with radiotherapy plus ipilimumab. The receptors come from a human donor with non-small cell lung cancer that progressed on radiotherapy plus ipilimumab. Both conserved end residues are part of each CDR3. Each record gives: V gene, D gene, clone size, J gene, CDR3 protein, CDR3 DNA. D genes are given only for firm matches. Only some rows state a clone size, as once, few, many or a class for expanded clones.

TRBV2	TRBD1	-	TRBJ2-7	CASSERDRASYEQYF	TGTGCCAGCAGTGAGAGGGACAGGGCGAGTTACGAGCAGTACTTC
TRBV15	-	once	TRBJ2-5	CATNSRRGIQETQYF	TGTGCCACCAACTCCCGGCGCGGTATCCAAGAGACCCAGTACTTC
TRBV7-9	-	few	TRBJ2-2	CASRLGGPNTGELFF	TGTGCCAGCAGACTCGGGGGACCAAACACCGGGGAGCTGTTTTTT
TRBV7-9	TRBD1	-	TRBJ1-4	CASSFPGQGVSKLFF	TGTGCCAGCAGTTTTCCGGGACAGGGTGTGTCAAAACTGTTTTTT
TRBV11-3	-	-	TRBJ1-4	CASSPITTNDGRGEKLFF	TGTGCCAGCAGCCCTATTACGACTAACGACGGGAGGGGTGAAAAACTGTTTTTT
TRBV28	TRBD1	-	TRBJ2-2	CASSWTGRIGELFF	TGTGCCAGCAGTTGGACAGGGAGGATCGGGGAGCTGTTTTTT
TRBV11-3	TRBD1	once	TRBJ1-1	CASSLGNRGGTEAFF	TGTGCCAGCAGCTTAGGCAACAGGGGAGGGACTGAAGCTTTCTTT
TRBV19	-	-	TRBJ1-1	CASSFVDSEAFF	TGTGCCAGTAGTTTCGTCGACAGTGAAGCTTTCTTT
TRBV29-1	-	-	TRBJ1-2	CSVEWGNYGYTF	TGCAGCGTTGAATGGGGCAACTATGGCTACACCTTC
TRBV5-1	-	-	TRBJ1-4	CASSLNTPATNEKLFF	TGCGCCAGCAGCTTGAATACCCCTGCAACTAATGAAAAACTGTTTTTT
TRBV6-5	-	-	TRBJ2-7	CASTPTSPVLYEQYF	TGTGCCAGCACCCCTACTAGCCCGGTATTATACGAGCAGTACTTC
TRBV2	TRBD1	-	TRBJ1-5	CASSPGTGGGQPQHF	TGTGCCAGCAGTCCTGGGACAGGGGGCGGTCAGCCCCAGCATTTT
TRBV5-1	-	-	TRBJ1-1	CASSPRVGRVNTEAFF	TGCGCCAGCAGCCCGCGGGTCGGAAGGGTGAACACTGAAGCTTTCTTT
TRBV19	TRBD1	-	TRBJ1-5	CASSVSDRVREGQPQHF	TGTGCCAGTAGTGTTTCGGACAGGGTAAGGGAGGGTCAGCCCCAGCATTTT
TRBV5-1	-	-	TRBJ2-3	CASSLASTADTQYF	TGCGCCAGCAGCTTGGCCTCGACGGCAGATACGCAGTATTTT
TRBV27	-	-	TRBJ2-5	CASRPGGRETQYF	TGTGCCAGCAGGCCCGGTGGGAGAGAGACCCAGTACTTC
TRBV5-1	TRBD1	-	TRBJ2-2	CASSGRTGGTGELFF	TGCGCCAGCAGCGGGCGGACAGGGGGCACCGGGGAGCTGTTTTTT
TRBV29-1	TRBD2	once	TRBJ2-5	CSVGLAGVGETQYF	TGCAGCGTAGGACTAGCGGGAGTGGGCGAGACCCAGTACTTC
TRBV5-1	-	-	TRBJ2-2	CASSHTEQITGELFF	TGCGCCAGCAGCCATACCGAACAGATCACCGGGGAGCTGTTTTTT
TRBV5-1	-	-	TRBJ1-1	CASSLRQSSRTEAFF	TGCGCCAGCAGCTTGAGGCAGTCATCTAGGACTGAAGCTTTCTTT
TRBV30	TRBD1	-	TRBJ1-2	CAWRGQGGFYGYTF	TGTGCCTGGAGGGGACAGGGGGGATTCTATGGCTACACCTTC